The clone carrying this T cell receptor (beta chain) has a count of ten or more. No antigen is known for it. TCR beta cDNA came from about 500 ng total RNA, primed with a constant-region primer. ARM-PCR, slightly modified, supplied the TCR beta libraries through three nested multiplex PCR rounds. A C-beta reverse primer and TRBV1-TRBV30 forward primers served in each of the first two PCR rounds, at 10 cycles apiece. TCRdb reprocessed the multiplex PCR reads via MiXCR and lists one record per CDR3 protein. The sample has 310,000 or so distinct CDR3 sequences; around three fifths are singletons. The sample originates from a study of tumor-infiltrating lymphocytes in primary liver carcinoma. About the research overall: Tumor stage was T1-T3 N0M0, and tumor size was about 4.2 to 11 cm across.

The germline gives CDR1 SGHAT, CDR2 FQNNGV. This CDR3 spans 15 amino acids. Trimming at V came to 5 bases and at J to 4 bases, leaving 8 bases not matched to a gene. General study points: Unsorted bulk processing meant the study did not compare CD4+ and CD8+ repertoires.

Germline DNA was also extracted, while the blood RNA originated from unsorted whole blood. In advance of surgery, around 4 milliliters of peripheral blood were collected. The sample consisted of peripheral blood. The receptor was derived from a woman in her twenties or thirties with primary liver carcinoma and hepatitis B virus infection. The chain combines TRBV11-2 with TRBJ2-7, with TRBD2 identical over 10 bases. The CDR3 DNA sequence: TGTGCCAGCAGCCGCACCGGGACTAGCGAATACGAGCAGTACTTC. The encoded protein is CASSRTGTSEYEQYF.